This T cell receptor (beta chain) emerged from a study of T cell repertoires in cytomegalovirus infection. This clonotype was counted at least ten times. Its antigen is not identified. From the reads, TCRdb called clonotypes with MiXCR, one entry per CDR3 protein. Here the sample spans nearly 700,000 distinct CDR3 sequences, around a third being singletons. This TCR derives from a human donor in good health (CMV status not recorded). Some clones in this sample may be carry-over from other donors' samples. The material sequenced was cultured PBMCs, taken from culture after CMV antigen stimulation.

The CDR3 DNA reads as TGTGCCAGCAGCTTACAGACTAGCGGGTCCTACGAGCAGTACTTC. Encoded protein: CASSLQTSGSYEQYF. The chain recombines TRBV7-2 with TRBJ2-7; 10 nucleotides align to TRBD2. The V gene end was trimmed by 2 bases and the J gene end by 1 base; junction bases not matched to a gene: 2. The length of the CDR3 is 15 residues. Germline CDR1 SGHTA, CDR2 FQGNSA.